This paragraph covers one TCR beta chain sequence. The antigen is not known. These data are taken from a study of CD8 T cells in ankylosing spondylitis. The CDR3 has 13 residues. Germline CDR1 reads SGHVS; CDR2 reads FQNEAQ. V lost 4 bases and J 3 bases, leaving 6 bases between the germline ends. MiXCR was run by TCRdb on the 5' RACE reads, yielding one entry per CDR3 protein. Of approximately 540,000 distinct CDR3 sequences in the sample, roughly an eighth were seen once. Study-level points and caveats: CD8+ by phenotype, disease-linked clones were relatively rare in peripheral blood. A TCR beta motif of roughly eight highly homologous variants appeared characteristic of ankylosing spondylitis blood. Disease-associated clones were reportedly significantly overrepresented in matched ankylosing spondylitis synovial fluid. Some of these motif variants have turned up before, in reports on reactive arthritis synovial fluid and blood.

The TCR comes from a male donor with ankylosing spondylitis. The chain recombines TRBV7-8 with TRBJ1-4; D remains ambiguous. The sequenced material came from blood, either unsorted or a sorted T cell fraction (not recorded which). As DNA, the CDR3 is TGTGCCAGCAGCTCCGTTTCTAATGAAAAACTGTTTTTT. This codes for CASSSVSNEKLFF.